A single sample is the source of the 25 T cell receptor beta chains below, sequenced in a study of OX40 agonist ivuxolimab in advanced cancers. Sequencing used immunoSEQ multiplex PCR; TCRdb keeps in-frame clones, though not all of them. The data contain tens of thousands of clones, around 90% of them seen just once; the ten biggest clones take up around 4.1%. The sample here was CD4+ or CD8+ T cells sorted from blood, taken in a trial of the OX40 agonist ivuxolimab. The receptors stem from an adult with an advanced solid tumor such as melanoma, head and neck, liver or kidney cancer.

V usage is TRBV28 and J usage is TRBJ1-5; 11 positions match TRBD1. Germline V lookup: CDR1 MDHEN, CDR2 SYDVKM. The J segment lost 7 bases and the V segment lost 5 bases, leaving 10 bases of the junction unmatched. This CDR3 is 16 amino acids long. CDR3 nucleotides: TGTGCCAGCAGTCGCAGGGACAGGGGGGCCCGGCAGCCCCAGCATTTT. This encodes CASSRRDRGARQPQHF.

Note on this clone: Relative to the germline gene, one junction end is altered; a read error may explain this. V and J are TRBV7-7 and TRBJ2-5, with 16 bases matching TRBD2. TRBJ2-7 explains the end of the DNA better; the J call may be wrong. Germline lookup yields CDR1 SSHAT and CDR2 FNYEAQ (reference sequence). This CDR3 has 21 residues. The CDR3 nucleotides read TGTGCTAGCAGCTTAAGACCGGGACTAGCGGGAGGGCCAGCCCTCTCCTACGAGCAGTACTTC. Residues: CASSLRPGLAGGPALSYEQYF.

This clone came up once. This chain joins TRBV7-9 and TRBJ1-1, with 9 nucleotides matching TRBD1. Looked up from germline, CDR1 is SEHNR and CDR2 is FQNEAQ (reference sequence). The CDR3 runs to 16 residues. Trimming cost V 4 bases and J 2 bases; bases outside gene matches: 8. For the CDR3, the DNA is TGTGCCAGCAGCTCAGTACCGGGACAGGGCAACACTGAAGCTTTCTTT. It specifies CASSSVPGQGNTEAFF.

This chain uses TRBV5-1 with TRBJ2-1, with 8 bases that match TRBD1. This CDR3 has 15 residues. V dropped 4 bases and J dropped 2; count of bases not matched to a gene: 5. The germline V gene encodes CDR1 SGHRS and CDR2 YFSETQ. The CDR3 spells CASSGTGLTYNEQFF. In DNA, the CDR3 is TGCGCCAGCAGCGGGACAGGTCTTACCTACAATGAGCAGTTCTTC.

The gene calls are TRBV28 and TRBJ2-7; the match to TRBD1 covers 9 bases. Germline V gene data show CDR1 as MDHEN and CDR2 as SYDVKM. The CDR3 extends over 15 amino acids. V was pared by 4 bases and J by 1 base, with 5 bases of the junction left unmatched. This CDR3 is CASSSPGQGSYEQYF. The CDR3 nucleotides read TGTGCCAGCAGTTCGCCGGGACAGGGATCCTACGAGCAGTACTTC.

This chain uses TRBV27 with TRBJ2-3; a weak D match, TRBD1 (6 bases). The CDR3 consists of 15 residues. CDR1 is MNHEY, CDR2 SMNVEV, per germline (reference sequence). The germline V and J ends were trimmed by 6 bases and 0 bases, with 13 bases remaining between them. CDR3 amino acids: CASRQRRGSTDTQYF. The CDR3, as DNA: TGTGCCAGCAGACAACGAAGGGGGAGCACAGATACGCAGTATTTT.

The CDR3 is CASSFASTNQPQHF. In DNA, the CDR3 is TGTGCCAGTAGTTTCGCCTCCACGAATCAGCCCCAGCATTTT. J is TRBJ1-5 and V is TRBV19, with D unresolved. V was pared by 5 bases and J by 4 bases, with 12 bases between. The CDR3 sequence is 14 residues long. Germline CDR1 reads LNHDA; CDR2 reads SQIVND (reference sequence).

This chain links TRBV6-6 with TRBJ2-3; possible D gene TRBD2, 5 bases. Germline lookup yields CDR1 MNHNY and CDR2 SVGAGI (reference sequence). The CDR3 runs 16 residues. V gave up 0 bases and J gave up 4 bases, with 14 bases separating them. In DNA, the CDR3 is TGTGCCAGCAGTTACTCGCCGACCTACGGGGCAGATACGCAGTATTTT. Translated, it gives CASSYSPTYGADTQYF.

The chain carries TRBV5-1 and TRBJ2-7; 10 nucleotides line up with TRBD1. V was clipped by 4 bases and J by 3 bases; unmatched bases: 4. This CDR3 region has 14 residues. Germline-derived CDR1 and CDR2 are SGHRS and YFSETQ. CDR3 loop: CASSMTGGIYEQYF. The CDR3 DNA sequence: TGCGCCAGCAGCATGACAGGGGGCATCTACGAGCAGTACTTC.

The chain combines TRBV5-4 with TRBJ2-7; 8 nucleotides match TRBD2. V shed 5 bases and J 2 bases; nucleotides not matched to a gene: 9. Germline loops: CDR1 SGHNT, CDR2 YYREEE (reference sequence). The CDR3 has 15 amino acids. CDR3 in DNA: TGTGCCAGCAGACCTTCACTAGCGGAGGCCTACGAGCAGTACTTC. This sequence encodes CASRPSLAEAYEQYF. Filled out from reference TRBV5-4 and TRBJ2-7, the complete variable domain reads ETGVTQSPTHLIKTRGQQVTLRCSSQSGHNTVSWYQQALGQGPQFIFQYYREEENGRGNFPPRFSGLQFPNYSSELNVNALELDDSALYLCASRPSLAEAYEQYFGPGTRLTVT.

The chain links TRBV7-8 to TRBJ2-2; D may match TRBD1 or TRBD2 (6 bases each). The CDR3 length is 16 residues. Germline V CDR1 and CDR2: SGHVS, FQNEAQ. Trimming removed 5 bases from V and 4 bases from J, with 17 bases in between. The CDR3 DNA sequence: TGTGCCAGCAGCAGCCGAAGGGGGGCCGGCACCGGGGAGCTGTTTTTT. This gives the protein CASSSRRGAGTGELFF.

This clone was detected only once. V is TRBV18 and J is TRBJ1-4, with 8 positions matching TRBD1. The germline gives CDR1 KGHSH, CDR2 LQKENI. V trimming: 6 bases; J trimming: 6 bases; junction bases outside the gene matches: 6. This CDR3 spans 14 amino acids. As DNA, the CDR3 is TGTGCCAGCTCCCCTTCAGGGGGCCATGAAAAACTGTTTTTT. It codes for CASSPSGGHEKLFF.

The J gene is TRBJ2-2, the V gene TRBV25-1; no clear D. The CDR3 spans 12 residues. Germline CDR1 and CDR2: MGHDK and SYGVNS. V was cut by 5 bases and J by 2 bases, with 3 bases left in between. CDR3 region: CASSLNTGELFF. DNA for the CDR3: TGTGCCAGCAGTCTTAACACCGGGGAGCTGTTTTTT.

This clone was seen a handful of times. This chain uses TRBV7-8 with TRBJ1-5; TRBD1 matches at 8 bases. CDR3 size: 15 residues. The germline V gene encodes CDR1 SGHVS and CDR2 FQNEAQ. V shed 2 bases and J 4 bases; nucleotides not matched to a gene: 4. CDR3: CASSLRDRTNQPQHF. The CDR3 nucleotides are TGTGCCAGCAGCTTAAGGGACAGGACTAATCAGCCCCAGCATTTT. Based on the CDR3 plus reference TRBV7-8 and TRBJ1-5, the full variable domain is GAGVSQSPRYKVAKRGQDVALRCDPISGHVSLFWYQQALGQGPEFLTYFQNEAQLDKSGLPSDRFFAERPEGSVSTLKIQRTQQEDSAVYLCASSLRDRTNQPQHFGDGTRLSIL.

The J gene is TRBJ2-3, the V gene TRBV6-5, with 11 bases identical to TRBD2. CDR1 is MNHEY, CDR2 SVGAGI, per germline. After removal of 6 bases from V and 6 bases from J, the junction contained 5 bases not matched to a gene. The CDR3 loop spans 14 amino acids. The CDR3 DNA is TGTGCCAGCAGCGGGACTAGCGGAGGGGATACGCAGTATTTT. Residues: CASSGTSGGDTQYF.

The rearrangement uses TRBV7-2 and TRBJ2-7, with TRBD1 matching 8 bases. Germline CDR1 SGHTA, CDR2 FQGNSA. J was trimmed by 4 bases and V by 5 bases; bases with no gene match: 7. The length of the CDR3 is 14 residues. CDR3 sequence: CASSHRDRLYEQYF. The CDR3 nucleotides are TGTGCCAGCAGCCACCGGGACAGGTTATACGAGCAGTACTTC.

The chain couples TRBV7-2 to TRBJ1-1; the D is unclear. Between the trimmed V and J ends, which lost 1 base and 1 base, there was a span of 4 bases. The CDR3 is 13 amino acids. Germline loops: CDR1 SGHTA, CDR2 FQGNSA. The CDR3 loop is CASSLVTNTEAFF. As DNA, the CDR3 is TGTGCCAGCAGCTTAGTGACGAACACTGAAGCTTTCTTT.

The V call is TRBV30, the J call TRBJ1-4; TRBD1 is a possible D gene (5 bases). CDR1 is GTSNPN and CDR2 is SVGIG in the germline V gene (reference sequence). V shed 0 bases and J shed 10 bases, with 18 bases lying between them. The CDR3 runs to 15 residues. CDR3 coding DNA: TGTGCCTGGAGTGTTATTTCGGGGGAGGGTGCAAAACTGTTTTTT. It is translated as CAWSVISGEGAKLFF.

With respect to this clone: At one of its ends the junction is not consistent with the germline gene, which may arise from a read error. The J gene is TRBJ1-1, the V gene TRBV5-1; D might be TRBD1 (5 bases). CDR1 and CDR2 (germline): SGHRS, YFSETQ. The CDR3 totals 14 residues. The DNA for the CDR3 is TGTGCCAGCAGCTTGGGGCGGCCGAACACTGAAGCTTTCTTT. It codes for CASSLGRPNTEAFF.

The CDR3 reads CASSQDRTGYGNTIYF. The CDR3 DNA reads as TGTGCCAGCAGCCAAGACCGGACAGGGTACGGAAACACCATATATTTT. The rearrangement uses TRBV7-2 and TRBJ1-3; 8 bases align to TRBD1. Per the germline V gene, CDR1 is SGHTA and CDR2 is FQGNSA. This CDR3 contains 16 residues. Trimming at V came to 5 bases and at J to 4 bases, leaving 10 bases not matched to a gene. Full variable domain (remainder filled in from reference TRBV7-2 and TRBJ1-3): GAGVSQSPSNKVTEKGKDVELRCDPISGHTALYWYRQSLGQGLEFLIYFQGNSAPDKSGLPSDRFSAERTGGSVSTLTIQRTQQEDSAVYLCASSQDRTGYGNTIYFGEGSWLTVV.

V is TRBV4-1 and J is TRBJ2-1; 13 bases match TRBD2. Germline values: CDR1 MGHRA, CDR2 YSYEKL. This CDR3 is built from 15 residues. Trimming at V came to 1 base and at J to 10 bases, leaving 4 bases not matched to a gene. CDR3 DNA sequence: TGCGCCAGCAGCCAAGGGACTAGCGGGAGAATAGAGCAGTTCTTC. This sequence encodes CASSQGTSGRIEQFF.

The chain employs TRBV2 and TRBJ2-1; 15 nucleotides match TRBD2. Looked up from germline, CDR1 is SNHLY and CDR2 is FYNNEI. The V and J ends lost 4 bases and 7 bases, in that order; junction bases with no gene match: 11. The CDR3 has 18 residues. The CDR3 sequence: CASSGGTSGRTLLNEQFF. The DNA for the CDR3 is TGTGCCAGCAGTGGGGGGACTAGCGGGAGGACCCTATTAAATGAGCAGTTCTTC.

V is TRBV7-6 and J is TRBJ2-7; D ambiguous. This CDR3 is 13 amino acids long. Germline V lookup: CDR1 SGHVS, CDR2 FNYEAQ. The V end lost 6 bases, the J end lost 6 bases, and 15 bases lay between the germline ends. CDR3 bases: TGTGCCAGCAGTTCTATGGGGTTCACCGAGCAGTACTTC. Translating it yields CASSSMGFTEQYF.

The rearrangement uses TRBV15 and TRBJ2-7; 7 nucleotides match TRBD2. This CDR3 is built from 16 residues. V lost 1 base, J lost 3 bases, and 9 bases stayed unmatched. Germline CDR1 reads LNHNV; CDR2 reads YYDKDF (reference sequence). The CDR3 region is CATSRGGLAGDYEQYF. CDR3 coding DNA: TGTGCCACCAGCAGAGGTGGACTCGCGGGAGACTACGAGCAGTACTTC.

The chain employs TRBV6-6 and TRBJ1-2; the D gene is possibly TRBD1 (5 bases). This CDR3 spans 13 amino acids. V lost 6 bases, J lost 3 bases, and 11 bases lay in between. Germline V gene lookup returns CDR1 MNHNY and CDR2 SVGAGI (reference sequence). The CDR3 nucleotides are TGTGCCAGCAGCTATGACAGCTACTATGGCTACACCTTC. Translation: CASSYDSYYGYTF.